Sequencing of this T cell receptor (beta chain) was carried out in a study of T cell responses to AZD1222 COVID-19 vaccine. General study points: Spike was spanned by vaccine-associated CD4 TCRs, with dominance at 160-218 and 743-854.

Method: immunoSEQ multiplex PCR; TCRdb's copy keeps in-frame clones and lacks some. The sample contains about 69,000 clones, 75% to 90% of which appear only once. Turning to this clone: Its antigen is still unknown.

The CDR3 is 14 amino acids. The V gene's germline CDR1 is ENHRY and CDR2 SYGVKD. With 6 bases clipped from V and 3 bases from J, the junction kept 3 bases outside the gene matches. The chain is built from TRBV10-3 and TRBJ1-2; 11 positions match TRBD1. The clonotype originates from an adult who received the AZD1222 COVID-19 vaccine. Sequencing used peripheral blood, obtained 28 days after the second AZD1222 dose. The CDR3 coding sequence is TGTGCCATCAGAGGGACAGGGGGGGACTATGGCTACACCTTC. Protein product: CAIRGTGGDYGYTF.